The clone carrying this T cell receptor (beta chain) was seen only a few times. Its matching antigen is unknown. Between the trimmed V and J ends, which lost 1 base and 4 bases, there was a span of 2 bases. The germline CDR1 and CDR2 sequences are LNHDA and SQIVND (reference sequence). This CDR3 spans 12 amino acids. Conversion of TCR transcripts into cDNA relied on 5'RACE template switching, which added a universal primer site and UMIs. TCRdb reprocessed the 5' RACE reads via MiXCR and lists one record per CDR3 protein. This table holds 170,000 or so distinct CDR3 sequences, roughly 8.8% found once. This sample was included in a study of T cells after yellow fever vaccination. Broader study findings: By day 5 rather than day 15, the secondary response had peaked, though it was weaker. Overall, a small share of clonotypes was seen in both CD4 and CD8 compartments. Subsequent to the booster, the majority of primary-vaccination clones reappeared (around 95% CD4, 70% to 90% CD8).

This sequence originates from a man between 18 and 35 years old who received the YFV17D yellow fever vaccine. The specimen comprised CD8+ T cells sorted from PBMCs, sampled 45 days after the yellow fever booster vaccination. This rearrangement joins TRBV19 to TRBJ2-1; D is uncertain. The CDR3 reads CASSIGYNEQFF. The CDR3 DNA reads TGTGCCAGTAGTATAGGGTACAATGAGCAGTTCTTC.